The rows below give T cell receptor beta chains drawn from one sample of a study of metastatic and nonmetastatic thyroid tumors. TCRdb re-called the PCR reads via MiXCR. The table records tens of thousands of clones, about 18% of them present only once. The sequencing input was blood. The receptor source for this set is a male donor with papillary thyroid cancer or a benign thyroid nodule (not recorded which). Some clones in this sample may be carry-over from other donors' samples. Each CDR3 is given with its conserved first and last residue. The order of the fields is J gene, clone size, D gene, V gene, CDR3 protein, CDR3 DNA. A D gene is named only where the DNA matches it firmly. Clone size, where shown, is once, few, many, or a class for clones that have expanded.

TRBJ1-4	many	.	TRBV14	CASSQDPGAADNEKLFF	TGTGCCAGCAGCCAAGATCCGGGGGCAGCGGATAATGAAAAACTGTTTTTT
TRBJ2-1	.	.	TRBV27	CASSSRVGYEQFF	TGCGCCAGCAGTTCCCGAGTGGGATATGAGCAGTTCTTC
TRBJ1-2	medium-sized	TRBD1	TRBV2	CARGDRGNGYTF	TGTGCCCGGGGGGACAGGGGGAATGGCTACACCTTC
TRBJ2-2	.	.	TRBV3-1	CASSQVNTGELFF	TGTGCCAGCAGCCAAGTCAACACCGGGGAGCTGTTTTTT
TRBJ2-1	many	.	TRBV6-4	CASTGPGKGLTLEFF	TGTGCCAGCACAGGACCGGGAAAGGGATTAACCTTGGAGTTCTTC
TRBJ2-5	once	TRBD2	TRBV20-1	CSARLTGLAGGPQETQYF	TGCAGTGCTAGACTGACGGGACTAGCGGGGGGGCCGCAGGAGACCCAGTACTTC
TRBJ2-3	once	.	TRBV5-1	CASSLYASTDTQYF	TGCGCCAGCAGCTTGTATGCCAGCACAGATACGCAGTATTTT
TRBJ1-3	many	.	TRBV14	CASSPGPWGSGNTIYF	TGTGCCAGCAGCCCGGGTCCATGGGGGTCTGGAAACACCATATATTTT
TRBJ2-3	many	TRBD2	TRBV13	CASSGGLAGVSTDTQYF	TGTGCCAGCAGCGGAGGACTAGCGGGGGTCAGCACAGATACGCAGTATTTT
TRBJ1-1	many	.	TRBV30	CAWTRADSRTEAFF	TGTGCCTGGACTCGGGCCGACAGCCGCACTGAAGCTTTCTTT
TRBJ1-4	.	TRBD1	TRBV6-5	CASSYYYPYRGTNREKLFF	TGTGCCAGCAGTTACTACTATCCCTACAGGGGAACAAATCGGGAAAAACTGTTTTTT
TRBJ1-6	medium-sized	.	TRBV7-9	CASSLVRGDSPLHF	TGTGCCAGCAGCTTAGTTCGGGGGGATTCACCCCTCCACTTT
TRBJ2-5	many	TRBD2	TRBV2	CASSVGRMEETQYF	TGTGCCAGCAGTGTCGGGAGGATGGAAGAGACCCAGTACTTC
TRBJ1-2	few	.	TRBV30	CAWSVAGIGYTF	TGTGCCTGGAGTGTAGCAGGCATCGGCTACACCTTC
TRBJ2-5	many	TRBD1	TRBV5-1	CASRFGTGRSETQYF	TGCGCCAGCAGATTCGGGACAGGCCGCTCGGAGACCCAGTACTTC
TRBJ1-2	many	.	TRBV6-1	CASGPRGGRYGYTF	TGTGCCAGCGGGCCCCGTGGGGGGCGTTATGGCTACACCTTC
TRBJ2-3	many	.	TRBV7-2	CASSLFGGAGDTQYF	TGTGCCAGCAGCTTATTTGGCGGGGCCGGAGATACGCAGTATTTT
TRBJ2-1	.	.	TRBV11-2	CASSLVGGNEQFF	TGTGCCAGCAGCTTAGTAGGCGGGAATGAGCAGTTCTTC
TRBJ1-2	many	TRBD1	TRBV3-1	CASSGTGGGDGYTF	TGTGCCAGCAGCGGCACAGGGGGCGGGGATGGCTACACCTTC
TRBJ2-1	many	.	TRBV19	CASSREAVTGDEQFF	TGTGCCAGTAGTAGGGAGGCAGTCACTGGGGATGAGCAGTTCTTC
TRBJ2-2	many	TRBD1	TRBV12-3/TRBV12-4	CASQPGTGNTGELFF	TGTGCCAGCCAGCCCGGGACAGGGAACACCGGGGAGCTGTTTTTT
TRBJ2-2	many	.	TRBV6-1	CASSRDPDTGELFF	TGTGCCAGCAGTCGGGACCCGGACACCGGGGAGCTGTTTTTT
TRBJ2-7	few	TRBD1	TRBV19	CASSPGQGGEQYF	TGTGCCAGTAGTCCCGGACAGGGAGGCGAGCAGTACTTC
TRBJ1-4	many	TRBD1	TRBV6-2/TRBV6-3	CASSQWTGTNEKLFF	TGTGCCAGCAGCCAGTGGACAGGGACGAACGAAAAACTGTTTTTT
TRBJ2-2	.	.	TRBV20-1	CSGRDQTQAGELFF	TGCAGCGGACGGGACCAAACCCAGGCTGGGGAGCTGTTTTTT
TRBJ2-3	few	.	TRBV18	CASSPLNREGRTDKQYF	TGTGCCAGCTCACCACTAAACAGGGAAGGTCGCACAGATAAGCAGTATTTT
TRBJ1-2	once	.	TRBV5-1	CASSPVAGANLNYGYTF	TGCGCCAGCAGCCCGGTGGCAGGAGCGAACCTTAACTATGGCTACACCTTC
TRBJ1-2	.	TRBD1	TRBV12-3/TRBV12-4	CASSLYRGKNGYTF	TGTGCCAGCAGTTTGTACAGGGGTAAGAACGGCTACACCTTC
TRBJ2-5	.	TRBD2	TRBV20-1	CSARGLAGGETQYF	TGCAGTGCTAGAGGACTAGCGGGTGGAGAGACCCAGTACTTC
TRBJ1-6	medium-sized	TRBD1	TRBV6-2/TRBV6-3	CASSRQGENSPLHF	TGTGCCAGCAGTCGACAGGGGGAGAATTCACCCCTCCACTTT
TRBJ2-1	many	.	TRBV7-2	CASSLLGLPAAGYNEQFF	TGTGCCAGCAGCTTATTAGGACTACCAGCTGCGGGCTACAATGAGCAGTTCTTC
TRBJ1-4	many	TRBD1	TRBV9	CASSGGTEGEKLFF	TGTGCCAGCAGCGGGGGGACAGAGGGTGAAAAACTGTTTTTT
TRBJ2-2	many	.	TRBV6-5	CASSYSLVNTGELFF	TGTGCCAGCAGTTACAGCCTAGTGAACACCGGGGAGCTGTTTTTT
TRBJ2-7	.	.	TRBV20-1	CSARGASPNDQYF	TGCAGTGCTAGAGGTGCTAGTCCAAACGATCAGTACTTC
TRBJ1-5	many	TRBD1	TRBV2	CASSEDRGGYQPQHF	TGTGCCAGCAGTGAAGACAGGGGCGGGTACCAGCCCCAGCATTTT
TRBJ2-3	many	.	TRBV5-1	CASSFGRGADTQYF	TGCGCCAGCAGCTTCGGGAGAGGGGCAGATACGCAGTATTTT
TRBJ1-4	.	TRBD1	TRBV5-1	CASSLTRQGNEKLFF	TGCGCCAGTAGCCTAACGCGACAGGGCAATGAGAAACTGTTTTTT
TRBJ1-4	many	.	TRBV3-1	CASSLQGAKLFF	TGTGCCAGCAGCCTACAGGGAGCAAAACTGTTTTTT
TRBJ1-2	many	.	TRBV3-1	CASSHIGEGNYGYTF	TGTGCCAGCAGCCACATAGGGGAGGGTAACTATGGCTACACCTTC
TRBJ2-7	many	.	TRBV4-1	CASSQGWGGGSYEQYF	TGCGCCAGCAGCCAAGGGTGGGGCGGCGGCTCCTACGAGCAGTACTTC
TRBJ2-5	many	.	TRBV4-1	CASSQEVYWGASQEQETQYF	TGCGCCAGCAGCCAAGAGGTCTATTGGGGGGCGAGCCAGGAGCAAGAGACCCAGTACTTC
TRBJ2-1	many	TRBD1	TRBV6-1	CASSRDRYNEQFF	TGTGCCAGCAGCCGGGACAGATACAATGAGCAGTTCTTC
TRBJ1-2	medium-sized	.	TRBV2	CASNSHDNYGYTF	TGTGCCAGCAATTCTCACGATAACTATGGCTACACCTTC
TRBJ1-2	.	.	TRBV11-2	CASSRTGRDYGYTF	TGTGCCAGCAGCCGAACAGGGAGGGACTATGGCTACACCTTC
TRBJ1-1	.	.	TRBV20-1	CSAMSFAGGMDTEAFF	TGCAGTGCCATGAGTTTCGCGGGGGGAATGGACACTGAAGCTTTCTTT
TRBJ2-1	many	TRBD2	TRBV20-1	CSVSLAGDRNEQFF	TGCAGTGTCAGCCTAGCGGGAGATAGAAATGAGCAGTTCTTC
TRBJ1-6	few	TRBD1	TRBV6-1	CASSEEGGNSPLHF	TGTGCCAGCAGTGAAGAAGGGGGCAATTCACCCCTCCACTTT
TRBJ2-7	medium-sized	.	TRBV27	CASSLNLVTSYEQYF	TGTGCCAGCAGTTTAAATCTAGTGACCTCCTACGAGCAGTACTTC
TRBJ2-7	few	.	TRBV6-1	CASSGVSYEQYF	TGTGCCAGCAGTGGGGTTTCCTACGAGCAGTACTTC
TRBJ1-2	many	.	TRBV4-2	CASSQDSWGQDYGYTF	TGTGCCAGCAGCCAAGATAGCTGGGGCCAAGACTATGGCTACACCTTC
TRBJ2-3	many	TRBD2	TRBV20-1	CSATTSGEAPDTQYF	TGCAGTGCTACCACTAGCGGGGAGGCCCCGGATACGCAGTATTTT
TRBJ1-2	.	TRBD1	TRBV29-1	CSVGTGAHHGYTF	TGCAGCGTAGGGACAGGGGCCCATCATGGCTACACCTTC
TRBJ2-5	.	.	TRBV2	CASSDLVVQETQYF	TGTGCCAGCAGTGACCTCGTGGTGCAAGAGACCCAGTACTTC
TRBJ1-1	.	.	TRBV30	CAWSGGYTEAFF	TGTGCCTGGAGTGGAGGGTACACTGAAGCTTTCTTT
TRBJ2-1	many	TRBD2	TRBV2	CASRTLAGYNEQFF	TGTGCCAGCCGAACACTAGCGGGGTACAATGAGCAGTTCTTC
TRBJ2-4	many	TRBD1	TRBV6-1	CASSEEPTGGLNIQYF	TGTGCCAGCAGTGAAGAACCGACAGGGGGGCTAAACATTCAGTACTTC
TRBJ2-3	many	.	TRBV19	CATTDRGVDTQYF	TGTGCCACCACGGACCGAGGAGTAGATACGCAGTATTTT